The 5 T cell receptor beta chains below all came from one sample that was sequenced in a study of T cell clones after liver transplantation. TCRdb's copy holds only in-frame clones and misses some; the assay was immunoSEQ multiplex PCR. Among nearly 55,000 clones listed, approximately 84% were seen once. The sequences come from CD4+ T cells from blood, collected before liver transplant. Receptors were obtained from a human donor who received a liver transplant.

The rearrangement uses TRBV27 and TRBJ2-7; tentatively, D is TRBD1 or TRBD2 (5 bases each). CDR3 length: 14 residues. Germline loops: CDR1 MNHEY, CDR2 SMNVEV (reference sequence). The ends were cut back, 3 bases at V and 1 base at J, with 10 bases in the middle. In DNA form, the CDR3 reads TGTGCCAGCAGTTTGGGGACGGATTCCTACGAGCAGTACTTC. Its protein is CASSLGTDSYEQYF.

This clone was seen once. The chain recombines TRBV10-3 with TRBJ1-1, with 10 bases aligning to TRBD1. Trimming removed 4 bases from V and 3 bases from J; junction bases left unmatched: 5. Germline V lookup: CDR1 ENHRY, CDR2 SYGVKD. This CDR3 has 15 amino acids. CDR3 DNA: TGTGCCATCAGTGGACAGGGGGCCGGCGACACTGAAGCTTTCTTT. Protein product: CAISGQGAGDTEAFF.

V usage is TRBV19 and J usage is TRBJ1-4, with no clear D. The CDR3 runs 12 residues. Germline lookup yields CDR1 LNHDA and CDR2 SQIVND (reference sequence). The V end was cut by 3 bases, the J end by 4 bases, with 3 bases between. The CDR3 sequence is CASSIGNEKLFF. In nucleotides, the CDR3 is TGTGCCAGTAGTATTGGTAATGAAAAACTGTTTTTT.

As DNA, the CDR3 is TGTGCCAGCAAACTGTACGGGAGTAGTTACGAGCAGTACTTC. It translates to CASKLYGSSYEQYF. The V call is TRBV2, the J call TRBJ2-7; D is possibly TRBD2 (6 bases). Trimming pared 7 bases from V and 4 bases from J, leaving 17 bases between. The CDR3 consists of 14 residues. CDR1 is SNHLY and CDR2 is FYNNEI in the germline V gene.

The chain employs TRBV14 and TRBJ1-1; D unclear. Trimming took 6 bases from V and 0 from J, leaving 14 bases between them. The CDR3 totals 15 residues. The germline V gene encodes CDR1 SGHDN and CDR2 FVKESK. The CDR3: CASSRGFLLNTEAFF. The CDR3 bases are TGTGCCAGCAGTCGGGGATTCCTTTTGAACACTGAAGCTTTCTTT.